This TCR beta chain is drawn from a study of cytomegalovirus exposure and HLA in healthy donors. Whole-study context: HLA-typed donors were the source of 83 million or so unique TCRs held in an early data release.

Study conclusions and caveats: It was 150 to 200 TCR beta chains that were listed as cytomegalovirus-associated. Exclusion applied to some V segments, including TRBV6-2 and TRBV6-3, as they were indistinguishable.

To note about this clone: Its matching antigen is unknown.

V shed 4 bases, J shed 0 bases, and the junction held 7 bases outside the gene matches. Looked up from germline, CDR1 is LGHNA and CDR2 is YSLEER. The CDR3 has 19 amino acids. 13 Jbeta primers and 60 Vbeta primers were used for the PCR. TCRdb's copy holds only in-frame clones and misses some; the assay was immunoSEQ multiplex PCR. The profile shows about 200,000 clones, about 84% of them singletons. The V call is TRBV4-3, the J call TRBJ2-1; 15 bases map to TRBD2. The material sequenced was PBMCs. The clonotype comes from a woman in her 30s in good health and CMV-seropositive. CDR3 nucleotide sequence: TGCGCCAGCAGCCTTCGGACTAGCGGGAGGGGTAGCTCCTACAATGAGCAGTTCTTC. Residues: CASSLRTSGRGSSYNEQFF.